The 13 T cell receptor beta chains presented below share a single source sample, sequenced in a study of blood T cell repertoires in COVID-19. Assay used: immunoSEQ multiplex PCR; TCRdb lists only in-frame clones, some missing. Of 160,000 or so clones in the sample, roughly nine tenths were seen once. Sequencing used peripheral blood. These receptors all stem from a woman aged 70-85 years with acute or convalescent COVID-19.

The chain couples TRBV2 to TRBJ1-1; 10 nucleotides line up with TRBD1. Germline lookup yields CDR1 SNHLY and CDR2 FYNNEI. V trimming: 5 bases; J trimming: 6 bases; junction bases outside the gene matches: 6. This CDR3 contains 14 residues. CDR3 in amino acids: CASSFRDRGPEAFF. The CDR3 region has the DNA TGTGCCAGCAGTTTTCGGGACAGGGGTCCTGAAGCTTTCTTT.

The chain links TRBV18 to TRBJ2-7, with D possibly being TRBD2 (6 bases). This CDR3 spans 16 amino acids. V shed 5 bases and J shed 2 bases, with 19 bases lying between them. Germline V gives CDR1 KGHSH, CDR2 LQKENI. The DNA for the CDR3 is TGTGCCAGCTCAACTACTCCCGGGACTGCAACCTACGAGCAGTACTTC. This codes for CASSTTPGTATYEQYF.

The genes are TRBV7-3 and TRBJ2-1; a possible D gene is TRBD2 (6 bases). Germline CDR1 is SGHTA and CDR2 is FQGTGA. This CDR3 has 16 residues. Trimming removed 1 base at V and 4 bases at J, with 14 bases between. CDR3 sequence reads: CASSLIKASVYNEQFF. The CDR3 DNA reads TGTGCCAGCAGCTTAATTAAGGCTAGCGTATACAATGAGCAGTTCTTC.

CDR3 DNA sequence: TGTGCCATCAGCCGCGTACTCCCAAGCTACGAGCAGTACTTC. The encoded protein is CAISRVLPSYEQYF. V gene TRBV10-3 combines with J gene TRBJ2-7; no reliable D call. Germline lookup yields CDR1 ENHRY and CDR2 SYGVKD. Between the trimmed V and J ends, which lost 6 bases and 3 bases, there was a span of 15 bases. The CDR3 is made up of 14 amino acids.

This clone was detected only once. The chain has TRBV19 and TRBJ2-7; 11 positions match TRBD1. Germline lookup yields CDR1 LNHDA and CDR2 SQIVND (reference sequence). The CDR3 totals 15 residues. V lost 6 bases, J lost 3 bases, and 7 bases stayed unmatched. The CDR3 nucleotides are TGTGCCAGTAGCAAAGGACAGGGGGCCGTCTACGAGCAGTACTTC. It translates to CASSKGQGAVYEQYF.

The gene calls are TRBV10-2 and TRBJ2-7; possible D gene TRBD1, 6 bases. Germline values: CDR1 WSHSY, CDR2 SAAADI. The CDR3 extends over 14 amino acids. With 6 bases removed from V and 3 bases from J, the gap between germline ends came to 15 bases. Here the CDR3 reads CASRANREFYEQYF. Here the CDR3 DNA reads TGCGCCAGCAGGGCAAACAGGGAGTTCTACGAGCAGTACTTC.

The rearrangement links TRBV29-1 to TRBJ2-2; D is uncertain. The germline gives CDR1 SQVTM, CDR2 ANQGSEA. The CDR3 sequence is 13 residues long. Trimming shortened V by 6 bases and J by 7 bases, and 15 bases separated the two germline ends. CDR3 DNA sequence: TGCAGCGTGGCCCAGGTTGGCGACGGGGAGCTGTTTTTT. Protein sequence: CSVAQVGDGELFF.

The chain combines TRBV7-9 with TRBJ1-3; D call uncertain. Trimming cost V 5 bases and J 0 bases, with 8 bases left between them. The CDR3 runs 14 residues. CDR1 and CDR2 (germline): SEHNR, FQNEAQ (reference sequence). The CDR3 sequence is CASSQSSSGNTIYF. The CDR3 DNA reads as TGTGCCAGCAGCCAAAGTAGCTCTGGAAACACCATATATTTT.

The genes are TRBV2 and TRBJ2-7, with D perhaps matching TRBD1 (6 bases). Per germline, CDR1 SNHLY and CDR2 FYNNEI. The CDR3 contains 15 residues. Trimming pared 6 bases from V and 0 bases from J, leaving 15 bases between. CDR3 in amino acids: CASRYRVASSYEQYF. As DNA, the CDR3 is TGTGCCAGCAGGTACAGGGTTGCAAGCTCCTACGAGCAGTACTTC. Full variable domain (rest looked up from reference TRBV2 and TRBJ2-7): EPEVTQTPSHQVTQMGQEVILRCVPISNHLYFYWYRQILGQKVEFLVSFYNNEISEKSEIFDDQFSVERPDGSNFTLKIRSTKLEDSAMYFCASRYRVASSYEQYFGPGTRLTVT.

The V and J genes are TRBV7-8 and TRBJ2-1; 7 nucleotides line up with TRBD1. V lost 5 bases and J lost 11; bases outside the gene matches: 9. The CDR3 contains 13 residues. CDR1 is SGHVS, CDR2 FQNEAQ, per germline. The CDR3 here is CASSITGTDKQFF. Here the CDR3 DNA reads TGTGCCAGCAGCATAACCGGGACAGATAAGCAGTTCTTC.

The J gene is TRBJ2-6, the V gene TRBV11-2; D unresolved. Germline loops: CDR1 SGHAT, CDR2 FQNNGV. V was trimmed by 5 bases and J by 0 bases, leaving 11 bases between them. The CDR3 is 16 residues long. CDR3 bases: TGTGCCAGCAGCAGTTCACGTAGCTCTGGGGCCAACGTCCTGACTTTC. It specifies CASSSSRSSGANVLTF.

This clone was detected only a few times. This chain uses TRBV7-9 with TRBJ1-4; TRBD1 matches at 9 bases. From germline, CDR1 is SEHNR and CDR2 FQNEAQ (reference sequence). This CDR3 is built from 14 residues. Germline trimming cut 3 bases from V and 6 bases from J; bases unmatched to any gene: 2. DNA for the CDR3: TGTGCCAGCAGCTTGGGGACAGGGTATGAAAAACTGTTTTTT. This encodes CASSLGTGYEKLFF.

The DNA of the CDR3 is TGTGCCGGGTGCTCGGGACTTAACTACGAGCAGTACTTC. Amino acid sequence: CAGCSGLNYEQYF. The rearrangement links TRBV30 to TRBJ2-7; tentative D call: TRBD2 (6 bases). V was trimmed by 8 bases and J by 3 bases, leaving 17 bases between them. There are 13 residues in the CDR3. Germline V gene sequence: CDR1 GTSNPN, CDR2 SVGIG (reference sequence).